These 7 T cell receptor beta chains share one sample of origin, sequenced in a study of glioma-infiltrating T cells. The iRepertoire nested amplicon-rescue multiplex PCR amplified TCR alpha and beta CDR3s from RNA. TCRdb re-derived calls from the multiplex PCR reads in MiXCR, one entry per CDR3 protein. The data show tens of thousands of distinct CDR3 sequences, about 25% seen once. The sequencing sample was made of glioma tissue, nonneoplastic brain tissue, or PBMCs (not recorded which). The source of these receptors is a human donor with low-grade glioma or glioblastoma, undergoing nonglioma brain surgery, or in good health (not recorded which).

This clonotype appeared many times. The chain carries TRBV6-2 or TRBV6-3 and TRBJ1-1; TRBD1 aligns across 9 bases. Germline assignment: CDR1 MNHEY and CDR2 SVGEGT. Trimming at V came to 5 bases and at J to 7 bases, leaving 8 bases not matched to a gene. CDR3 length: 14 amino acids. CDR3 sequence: CASSPRDRVIEAFF. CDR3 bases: TGTGCCAGCAGTCCCCGGGACAGGGTGATTGAAGCTTTCTTT.

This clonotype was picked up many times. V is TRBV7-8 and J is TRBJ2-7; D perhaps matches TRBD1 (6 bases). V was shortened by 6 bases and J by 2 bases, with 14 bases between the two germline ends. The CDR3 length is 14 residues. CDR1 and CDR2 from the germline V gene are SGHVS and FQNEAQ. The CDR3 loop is CASRPTGKTYEQYF. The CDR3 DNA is TGTGCCAGCAGGCCGACAGGAAAAACCTACGAGCAGTACTTC.

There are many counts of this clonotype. DNA for the CDR3: TGTGCCAGCAGTCTGGTTGGAGGTATACGAGAGACCCAGTACTTC. Encoded protein: CASSLVGGIRETQYF. The chain uses TRBV27 and TRBJ2-5; maybe TRBD2 (5 bases). This CDR3 is built from 15 residues. Germline values: CDR1 MNHEY, CDR2 SMNVEV (reference sequence). V was cut by 5 bases and J by 4 bases, with 17 bases left in between.

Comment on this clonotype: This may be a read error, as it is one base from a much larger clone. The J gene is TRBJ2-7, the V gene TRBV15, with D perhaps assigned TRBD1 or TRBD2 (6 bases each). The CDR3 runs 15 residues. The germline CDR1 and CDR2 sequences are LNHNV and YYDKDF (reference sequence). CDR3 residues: CVTSRDPGASYEQYF. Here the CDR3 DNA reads TGTGTCACCAGCAGAGATCCGGGGGCCTCCTACGAGCAGTACTTC.

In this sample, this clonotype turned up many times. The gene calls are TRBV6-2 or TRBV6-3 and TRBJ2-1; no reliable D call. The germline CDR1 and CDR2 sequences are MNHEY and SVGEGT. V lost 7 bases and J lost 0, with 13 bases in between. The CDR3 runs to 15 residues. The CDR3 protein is CASTRRPSSYNEQFF. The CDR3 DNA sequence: TGTGCCAGCACCCGGAGACCGAGCTCCTACAATGAGCAGTTCTTC.

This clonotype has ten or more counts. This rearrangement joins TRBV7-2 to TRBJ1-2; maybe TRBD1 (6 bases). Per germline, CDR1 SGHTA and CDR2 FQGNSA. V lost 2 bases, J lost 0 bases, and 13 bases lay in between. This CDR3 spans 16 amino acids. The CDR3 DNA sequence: TGTGCCAGCAGCTTAACAGGGATCAGAGCTAACTATGGCTACACCTTC. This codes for CASSLTGIRANYGYTF. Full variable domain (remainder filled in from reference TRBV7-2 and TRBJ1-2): GAGVSQSPSNKVTEKGKDVELRCDPISGHTALYWYRQSLGQGLEFLIYFQGNSAPDKSGLPSDRFSAERTGGSVSTLTIQRTQQEDSAVYLCASSLTGIRANYGYTFGSGTRLTVV.

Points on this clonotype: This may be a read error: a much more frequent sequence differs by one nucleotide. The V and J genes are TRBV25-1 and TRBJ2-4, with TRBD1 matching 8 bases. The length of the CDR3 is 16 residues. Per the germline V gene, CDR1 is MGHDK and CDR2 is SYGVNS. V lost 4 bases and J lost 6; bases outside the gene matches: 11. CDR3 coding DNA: TGTGCCAGCAGTGGGGCCGGGACAGGAGGTCCAAACATTCAGTACTTC. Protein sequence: CASSGAGTGGPNIQYF.